This TCR beta chain was profiled in a study of long-term antiretroviral therapy in people with HIV. Survey-level immunoSEQ v3.0 assays were run. The method was immunoSEQ multiplex PCR; TCRdb's version includes in-frame clones alone and lacks a portion of them. Counted here are tens of thousands of clones, around 80% occurring once; the ten biggest clones make up 5%. Points on this clone: Its antigen is unidentified.

Whole-study results and caveats: Documentation of ART adherence, viral resistance or therapy changes was absent. Clones that had undergone expansion before ART dominated the repertoire at all time points.

One or more pre-ART and two or more post-ART PBMC samples were available from each donor. Germline trimming cut 5 bases from V and 10 bases from J; bases unmatched to any gene: 8. This CDR3 region has 13 residues. Per the germline V gene, CDR1 is SGHAT and CDR2 is FQNNGV. The sequence came from a man aged 50 to 60 with HIV. The input for sequencing was unsorted PBMCs, taken 0.3 years after starting antiretroviral therapy. V gene TRBV11-2 combines with J gene TRBJ2-1; 7 bases are shared with TRBD2. The chain's CDR3 is CASSPIPRGEQFF. In DNA form, the CDR3 reads TGTGCCAGCAGCCCCATTCCGCGGGGGGAGCAGTTCTTC.